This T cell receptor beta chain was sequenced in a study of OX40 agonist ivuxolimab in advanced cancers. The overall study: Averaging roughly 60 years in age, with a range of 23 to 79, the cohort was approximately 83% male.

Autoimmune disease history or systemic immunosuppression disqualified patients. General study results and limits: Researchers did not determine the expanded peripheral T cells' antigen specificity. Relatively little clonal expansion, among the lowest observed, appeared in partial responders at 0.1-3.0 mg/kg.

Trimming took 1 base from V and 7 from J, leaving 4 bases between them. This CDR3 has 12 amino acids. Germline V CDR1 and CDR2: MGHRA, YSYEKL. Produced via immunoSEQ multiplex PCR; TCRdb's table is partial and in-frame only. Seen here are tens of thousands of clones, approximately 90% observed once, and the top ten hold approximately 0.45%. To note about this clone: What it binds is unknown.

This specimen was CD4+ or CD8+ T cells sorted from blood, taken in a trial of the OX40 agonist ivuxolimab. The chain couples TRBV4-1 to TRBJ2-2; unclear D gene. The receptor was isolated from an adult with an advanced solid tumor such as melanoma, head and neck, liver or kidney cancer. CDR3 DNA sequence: TGCGCCAGCAGCCAAGTGGGCGGGGAGCTGTTTTTT. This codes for CASSQVGGELFF.